This note documents a single TCR beta chain sequence. Antigen specificity is unknown. V dropped 4 bases and J dropped 2 bases, with 10 bases sitting between them. CDR1 and CDR2 from the germline V gene are KGHDR and SFDVKD. There are 14 residues in the CDR3. These data originate in a study of neurological immune-mediated disorders. Study-level results: There were no CDR3 amino acid sequences shared by expanded clones across subjects, a result suggesting private repertoires in all groups.

With 10-nucleotide random UMIs, 5'RACE was used to make the cDNA. One entry per CDR3 protein results from TCRdb running MiXCR on the 5' RACE reads. Among about 79,000 distinct CDR3 sequences listed, 13% to 15% were seen once. Where libraries were unsorted, they were derived from 2 million PBMCs stored at -80 degrees C. This receptor was taken from a woman in her forties or fifties in good health. Sequencing was carried out using PBMCs. The J gene is TRBJ2-5, the V gene TRBV24-1; D may correspond to TRBD1 or TRBD2 (5 bases each). The CDR3 DNA reads TGTGCCACCAGTGACGGCAGGGAGCAAGAGACCCAGTACTTC. It is translated as CATSDGREQETQYF.